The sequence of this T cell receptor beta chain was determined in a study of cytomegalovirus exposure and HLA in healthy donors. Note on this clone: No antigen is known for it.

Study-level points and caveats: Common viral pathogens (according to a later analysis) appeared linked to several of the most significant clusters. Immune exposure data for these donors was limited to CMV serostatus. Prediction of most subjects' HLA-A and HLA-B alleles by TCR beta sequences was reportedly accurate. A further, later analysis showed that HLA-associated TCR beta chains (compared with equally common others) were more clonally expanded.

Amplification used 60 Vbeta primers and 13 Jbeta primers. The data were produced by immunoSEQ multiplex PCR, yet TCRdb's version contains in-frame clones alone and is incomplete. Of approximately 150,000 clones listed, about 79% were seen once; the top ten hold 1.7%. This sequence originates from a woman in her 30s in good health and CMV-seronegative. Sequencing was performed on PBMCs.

The CDR3 region has the DNA TGCGCCAGCAGCCAACAGGGTAGCAATCAGCCCCAGCATTTT. Amino acids: CASSQQGSNQPQHF. The V and J genes are TRBV4-1 and TRBJ1-5, with a tentative D call TRBD1 (5 bases). The CDR3 is 14 amino acids. The V end was cut by 2 bases, the J end by 0 bases, with 5 bases between. Germline V gene lookup returns CDR1 MGHRA and CDR2 YSYEKL.